Presented here are 10 T cell receptor beta chains from one specimen sequenced in a study of blood T cells in healthy people across ages. Sample-barcoded 5' priming and a J-beta primer mix drove a second PCR of about 6 to 12 cycles. TCRdb reanalysed the 5' RACE reads using MiXCR and keeps one entry per CDR3 protein. The data show 760,000 or so distinct CDR3 sequences, more than 20% seen once. The data also belong to a second study, concerning T cells of mothers and their children.

Sequences were obtained from blood. These TCRs come from a boy between 5 and 17 years old in good health.

This sequence joins TRBV5-1 and TRBJ2-1; tentatively, D is TRBD1 or TRBD2 (5 bases each). Germline V lookup: CDR1 SGHRS, CDR2 YFSETQ. CDR3 size: 15 residues. The V end was cut by 0 bases, the J end by 10 bases, with 17 bases between. The CDR3 DNA reads TGCGCCAGCAGCTTGGACGGCGGACAAGGCGGGGAGCAGTTCTTC. This sequence encodes CASSLDGGQGGEQFF. Together with reference TRBV5-1 and TRBJ2-1, the CDR3 gives the full variable domain: KAGVTQTPRYLIKTRGQQVTLSCSPISGHRSVSWYQQTPGQGLQFLFEYFSETQRNKGNFPGRFSGRQFSNSRSEMNVSTLELGDSALYLCASSLDGGQGGEQFFGPGTRLTVL.

The CDR3 loop reads CASSEGGWPDTQYF. The CDR3 DNA reads TGTGCCAGCAGCGAAGGGGGTTGGCCAGATACGCAGTATTTT. This chain uses TRBV7-2 with TRBJ2-3, with D perhaps matching TRBD1 (6 bases). Germline CDR1 reads SGHTA; CDR2 reads FQGNSA. The V and J ends lost 5 bases and 4 bases respectively, with 13 bases between them. There are 14 residues in the CDR3. Full variable domain (outside the CDR3, taken from reference TRBV7-2 and TRBJ2-3): GAGVSQSPSNKVTEKGKDVELRCDPISGHTALYWYRQSLGQGLEFLIYFQGNSAPDKSGLPSDRFSAERTGGSVSTLTIQRTQQEDSAVYLCASSEGGWPDTQYFGPGTRLTVL.

This clonotype was seen a few times. The rearrangement joins TRBV6-5 to TRBJ1-2; D is perhaps TRBD1 (6 bases). Germline loops: CDR1 MNHEY, CDR2 SVGAGI. This CDR3 has 13 residues. V was pared by 6 bases and J by 7 bases, with 15 bases between. CDR3 nucleotide sequence: TGTGCCAGCAGACAGGCAGGGGAGTTTGGCTACACCTTC. Its translation: CASRQAGEFGYTF.

This clonotype appeared many times. V and J are TRBV18 and TRBJ1-1, with 9 bases that match TRBD1. Germline loops: CDR1 KGHSH, CDR2 LQKENI. With 6 bases clipped from V and 3 bases from J, the junction kept 5 bases outside the gene matches. The CDR3 has 14 residues. The CDR3 region is CASSPRDRDTEAFF. Written as DNA, the CDR3 is TGTGCCAGCTCCCCCCGGGACAGGGACACTGAAGCTTTCTTT.

The V and J genes are TRBV12-3 or TRBV12-4 and TRBJ1-1; 8 nucleotides match TRBD1. This CDR3 contains 13 residues. V shed 6 bases, J shed 5 bases, and the junction held 5 bases outside the gene matches. The CDR3 DNA reads TGTGCCAGCAGCCATACAGGGGGGACTGAAGCTTTCTTT. It translates to CASSHTGGTEAFF.

The chain links TRBV6-2 or TRBV6-3 to TRBJ2-7; 8 bases are a match to TRBD1. Germline V CDR1 and CDR2: MNHEY, SVGEGT. The CDR3 contains 14 residues. The junction had 5 bases not matched to a gene; V was cut back by 4 bases and J by 3 bases. CDR3 sequence: CASSSMDRVYEQYF. CDR3 sequence (DNA): TGTGCCAGCAGTTCCATGGACAGGGTCTACGAGCAGTACTTC.

This clonotype was detected a few times. The chain uses TRBV20-1 and TRBJ2-4; D gene ambiguous. The CDR3 contains 11 residues. Germline lookup yields CDR1 DFQATT and CDR2 SNEGSKA (reference sequence). Trimming removed 6 bases at V and 6 bases at J, with 9 bases between. For the CDR3, the DNA is TGCAGTGCCGAGATTGGAAACATTCAGTACTTC. It codes for CSAEIGNIQYF.

This clonotype has a handful of counts. This rearrangement joins TRBV11-2 to TRBJ1-1, with a weak D call TRBD1 (5 bases). This CDR3 spans 16 amino acids. Trimming removed 0 bases at V and 3 bases at J, with 14 bases between. Germline V gene data show CDR1 as SGHAT and CDR2 as FQNNGV. The CDR3 coding sequence is TGTGCCAGCAGCTTAGATGCCAGCGGGACTGACACTGAAGCTTTCTTT. Protein sequence: CASSLDASGTDTEAFF. The full variable domain, in which reference TRBV11-2 and TRBJ1-1 provide the parts outside the CDR3, is EAGVAQSPRYKIIEKRQSVAFWCNPISGHATLYWYQQILGQGPKLLIQFQNNGVVDDSQLPKDRFSAERLKGVDSTLKIQPAKLEDSAVYLCASSLDASGTDTEAFFGQGTRLTVV.

The CDR3 loop is CASNPVGHPEQYF. The CDR3 coding sequence is TGTGCCAGCAACCCTGTTGGACATCCCGAGCAGTACTTC. The rearrangement links TRBV7-9 to TRBJ2-7, with a possible D match to TRBD1 (5 bases). Germline CDR1 is SEHNR and CDR2 is FQNEAQ (reference sequence). Trimming took off 7 bases at V and 6 bases at J, with 16 bases between the two ends. The CDR3 is made up of 13 amino acids.

The chain uses TRBV12-3 or TRBV12-4 and TRBJ2-5, with 11 bases fitting TRBD1. The J call is in doubt because the DNA end fits TRBJ2-7 better. The CDR3 contains 20 residues. In DNA form, the CDR3 reads TGTGCCAGCAGTTTAGCGGAGGATCCTCCGGGACAGGGGGACCCCTACGAGCAGTACTTC. Its protein is CASSLAEDPPGQGDPYEQYF.